These T cell receptor beta chains were read from a single sample in a study of graft-versus-host responses after intestinal transplantation. Antigens of these TCRs are unknown. Measured with immunoSEQ multiplex PCR; TCRdb has only the in-frame clones, and not every one. The sample lists tens of thousands of clones, around 93% seen once, with about 0.38% in the top ten. The material sequenced was unstimulated CD4+ T cells sorted from spleen or lymph node cells, taken before transplant. The receptor set was obtained from a human donor who was the organ donor for an intestinal transplant. Each CDR3 is given with its conserved first and last residue. Some rows have no size entry. The others give once, few or many, or a class for an expanded clone.

J gene: TRBJ2-3; clone size: .; CDR3 length: 10; V gene: TRBV19; CDR3 protein: CASTAGTQYF
J gene: TRBJ2-2; clone size: .; CDR3 length: 15; V gene: TRBV6-5; CDR3 protein: CASSTGSANTGELFF
J gene: TRBJ1-3; clone size: .; CDR3 length: 15; V gene: TRBV5-1; CDR3 protein: CASSFRGAHGNTIYF
J gene: TRBJ2-1; clone size: .; CDR3 length: 15; V gene: TRBV11-2; CDR3 protein: CASSLGVSGSDEQFF
J gene: TRBJ2-1; clone size: .; CDR3 length: 16; V gene: TRBV7-2; CDR3 protein: CASSTGTSGYYNEQFF
J gene: TRBJ1-6; clone size: .; CDR3 length: 20; V gene: TRBV4-1; CDR3 protein: CASSQDPLDRAISYNSPLHF
J gene: TRBJ2-3; clone size: .; CDR3 length: 17; V gene: TRBV5-1; CDR3 protein: CASSFLSGGLISDTQYF
J gene: TRBJ1-5; clone size: .; CDR3 length: 15; V gene: TRBV5-1; CDR3 protein: CASSTNRDSNQPQHF
J gene: TRBJ2-1; clone size: few; CDR3 length: 14; V gene: TRBV5-5; CDR3 protein: CASSLGGPYNEQFF
J gene: TRBJ2-1; clone size: .; CDR3 length: 13; V gene: TRBV19; CDR3 protein: CASSILAGTEQFF
J gene: TRBJ1-2; clone size: .; CDR3 length: 16; V gene: TRBV30; CDR3 protein: CAWRRGQPSRGYGYTF
J gene: TRBJ2-4; clone size: once; CDR3 length: 16; V gene: TRBV19; CDR3 protein: CASAFNAALGKNIQYF
J gene: TRBJ2-5; clone size: once; CDR3 length: 11; V gene: TRBV12-5; CDR3 protein: CASGLVETQYF
J gene: TRBJ2-2; clone size: .; CDR3 length: 14; V gene: TRBV2; CDR3 protein: CASLGTGWIGELFF
J gene: TRBJ2-1; clone size: .; CDR3 length: 16; V gene: TRBV7-6; CDR3 protein: CASSLVDRNSYNEQFF
J gene: TRBJ1-5; clone size: once; CDR3 length: 14; V gene: TRBV18; CDR3 protein: CASSPGGANRPQHF
J gene: TRBJ2-3; clone size: .; CDR3 length: 14; V gene: TRBV6-1; CDR3 protein: CASQVRGRTDTQYF
J gene: TRBJ2-4; clone size: .; CDR3 length: 16; V gene: TRBV7-9; CDR3 protein: CASSLADRLAKNIQYF
J gene: TRBJ2-7; clone size: .; CDR3 length: 17; V gene: TRBV11-2; CDR3 protein: CASSPLKRTGSSYEQYF
J gene: TRBJ2-5; clone size: few; CDR3 length: 16; V gene: TRBV5-1; CDR3 protein: CASRRSSGGLGETQYF
J gene: TRBJ2-7; clone size: .; CDR3 length: 15; V gene: TRBV5-1; CDR3 protein: CASSLGAPASYEQYF
J gene: TRBJ2-1; clone size: .; CDR3 length: 15; V gene: TRBV9; CDR3 protein: CASSVGPRGHNEQFF
J gene: TRBJ2-7; clone size: .; CDR3 length: 14; V gene: TRBV5-1; CDR3 protein: CASSFRGRTYEQYF
J gene: TRBJ2-3; clone size: .; CDR3 length: 15; V gene: TRBV11-2; CDR3 protein: CASSFSASRADTQYF
J gene: TRBJ2-7; clone size: .; CDR3 length: 16; V gene: TRBV5-1; CDR3 protein: CASSSNAPGQNGEQYF
J gene: TRBJ1-2; clone size: .; CDR3 length: 14; V gene: TRBV14; CDR3 protein: CASSAQGFGYGYTF
J gene: TRBJ1-2; clone size: .; CDR3 length: 14; V gene: TRBV6-6; CDR3 protein: CASSYGASNYGYTF
J gene: TRBJ2-2; clone size: .; CDR3 length: 13; V gene: TRBV7-8; CDR3 protein: CASSPAHTGELFF
J gene: TRBJ1-6; clone size: .; CDR3 length: 14; V gene: TRBV27; CDR3 protein: CASSLGTNNSPLHF
J gene: TRBJ2-7; clone size: .; CDR3 length: 14; V gene: TRBV5-4; CDR3 protein: CASSLFSQGHEQYF
J gene: TRBJ1-3; clone size: .; CDR3 length: 17; V gene: TRBV7-2; CDR3 protein: CASSLVVAAFSGNTIYF
J gene: TRBJ1-5; clone size: .; CDR3 length: 14; V gene: TRBV7-9; CDR3 protein: CASSLQGAYQPQHF
J gene: TRBJ1-2; clone size: .; CDR3 length: 14; V gene: TRBV7-2; CDR3 protein: CASSLIGTGSGYTF
J gene: TRBJ2-7; clone size: .; CDR3 length: 15; V gene: TRBV7-3; CDR3 protein: CASSSGSGGSYEQYF
J gene: TRBJ1-4; clone size: .; CDR3 length: 15; V gene: TRBV9; CDR3 protein: CASSGQGATNEKLFF
J gene: TRBJ2-3; clone size: .; CDR3 length: 17; V gene: TRBV19; CDR3 protein: CASSTPPGLAGVDTQYF
J gene: TRBJ2-3; clone size: .; CDR3 length: 14; V gene: TRBV5-3; CDR3 protein: CARSRTSGTDTQYF
J gene: TRBJ2-5; clone size: .; CDR3 length: 17; V gene: TRBV5-1; CDR3 protein: CASSFGTGGPRQETQYF
J gene: TRBJ1-1; clone size: .; CDR3 length: 14; V gene: TRBV7-9; CDR3 protein: CASRGRQGVAEAFF
J gene: TRBJ2-7; clone size: .; CDR3 length: 14; V gene: TRBV7-2; CDR3 protein: CASSLFRDRDEQYF
J gene: TRBJ1-5; clone size: once; CDR3 length: 15; V gene: TRBV7-2; CDR3 protein: CASSPEGGPTQPQHF
J gene: TRBJ2-7; clone size: .; CDR3 length: 15; V gene: TRBV5-1; CDR3 protein: CASSLAGAPPYEQYF
J gene: TRBJ2-6; clone size: .; CDR3 length: 16; V gene: TRBV14; CDR3 protein: CASSQVVVSGANVLTF
J gene: TRBJ1-6; clone size: .; CDR3 length: 13; V gene: TRBV5-1; CDR3 protein: CASSLVSNSPLHF
J gene: TRBJ2-1; clone size: .; CDR3 length: 14; V gene: TRBV11-1; CDR3 protein: CASSPTLLDNEQFF
J gene: TRBJ2-5; clone size: .; CDR3 length: 16; V gene: TRBV11-2; CDR3 protein: CASSLEGKGPQETQYF
J gene: TRBJ2-3; clone size: .; CDR3 length: 14; V gene: TRBV5-8; CDR3 protein: CASSFLAGTDTQYF
J gene: TRBJ1-2; clone size: .; CDR3 length: 14; V gene: TRBV5-6; CDR3 protein: CASSLVGTGNGYTF
J gene: TRBJ1-2; clone size: .; CDR3 length: 14; V gene: TRBV19; CDR3 protein: CATSVGVINYGYTF